This TCR beta chain appears in the sequencing data of a study of T cell changes during pregnancy in multiple sclerosis. TCRdb's table, derived via immunoSEQ multiplex PCR, lists solely in-frame clones and lacks some. The sample records under 65,000 clones, more than 85% being singletons. CDR3 length: 15 amino acids. Germline CDR1 is SGHVS and CDR2 is FQNEAQ. J lost 11 bases, V lost 5 bases, and 14 bases had no gene match. The TCR originated in a female donor in good health, enrolled as a control in a pregnancy study. The sample was peripheral blood, taken after pregnancy. The chain uses TRBV7-8 and TRBJ1-1; TRBD1 matches at 10 bases. The CDR3 DNA reads TGTGCCAGCAGCCCTGGACAGGGGGTAAATAGCCAGGCTTTCTTT. Translation gives CASSPGQGVNSQAFF.